This T cell receptor (beta chain) was recovered during a study of cytomegalovirus exposure and HLA in healthy donors. The primer mix had 60 Vbeta and 13 Jbeta primers. The repertoire was sequenced with immunoSEQ multiplex PCR; TCRdb's copy has only in-frame clones and lacks some. The profile shows some 120,000 clones, 77% of them singletons. The CDR3 is 15 amino acids. CDR1 and CDR2 from the germline V gene are SGDLS and YYNGEE. Trimming removed 4 bases at V and 0 bases at J, with 11 bases between. Turning to this clone: Its antigen is undetermined.

The donors comprised healthy bone marrow donors. Despite likely unrecorded immune exposures, the donors were nominally healthy at the time of sampling. Whole-study results and caveats: In most subjects, TCR beta sequences reportedly gave accurate predictions of HLA-A and HLA-B alleles.

The J gene is TRBJ1-3, the V gene TRBV9, with D maybe TRBD1 (6 bases). This TCR derives from a man between 40 and 49 years old in good health and CMV-seropositive. Specimen: PBMCs. The CDR3 nucleotides are TGTGCCAGCAGCCTTTCGGACAGCTCTGGAAACACCATATATTTT. Translated: CASSLSDSSGNTIYF.